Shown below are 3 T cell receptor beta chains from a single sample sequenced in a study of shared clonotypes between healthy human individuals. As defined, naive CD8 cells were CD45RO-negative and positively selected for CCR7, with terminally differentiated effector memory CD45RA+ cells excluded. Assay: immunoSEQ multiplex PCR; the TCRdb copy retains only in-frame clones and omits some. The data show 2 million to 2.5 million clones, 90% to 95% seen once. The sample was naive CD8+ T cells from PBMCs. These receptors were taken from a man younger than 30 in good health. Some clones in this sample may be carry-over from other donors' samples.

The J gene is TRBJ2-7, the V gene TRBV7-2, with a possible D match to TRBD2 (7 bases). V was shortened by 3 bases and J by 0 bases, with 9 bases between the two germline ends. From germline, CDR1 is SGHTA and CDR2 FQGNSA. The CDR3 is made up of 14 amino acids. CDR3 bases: TGTGCCAGCAGCTTCGGGGGGCGCTCCTACGAGCAGTACTTC. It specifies CASSFGGRSYEQYF.

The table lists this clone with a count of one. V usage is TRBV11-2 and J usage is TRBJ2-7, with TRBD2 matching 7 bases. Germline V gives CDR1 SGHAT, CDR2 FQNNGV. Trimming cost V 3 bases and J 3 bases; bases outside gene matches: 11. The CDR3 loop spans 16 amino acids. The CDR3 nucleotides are TGTGCCAGCAGCTTTAGAGCGGGAAACACCCGCTACGAGCAGTACTTC. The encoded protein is CASSFRAGNTRYEQYF.

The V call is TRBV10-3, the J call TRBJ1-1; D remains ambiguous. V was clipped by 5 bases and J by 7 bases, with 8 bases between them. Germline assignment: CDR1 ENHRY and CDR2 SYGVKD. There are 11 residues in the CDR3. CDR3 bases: TGTGCCATCAGTAACCCTAATGAAGCTTTCTTT. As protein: CAISNPNEAFF.